One sample yielded the 24 T cell receptor beta chains listed below, sequenced in a study of shared clonotypes between healthy human individuals. Clones were read by immunoSEQ multiplex PCR, and TCRdb kept only the in-frame ones, dropping some. In the table there are hundreds of thousands of clones, about three quarters of which are singletons. Input material: memory CD4+ T cells sorted from blood. Subset described: CD45RA-negative fraction. These receptors originate from a woman in her twenties or thirties in good health.

The chain carries TRBV5-1 and TRBJ2-1; perhaps TRBD2 as D (5 bases). CDR1 and CDR2 from the germline V gene are SGHRS and YFSETQ. CDR3 length equals 15 residues. Deletions cut 2 bases from V and 0 bases from J, with 9 bases between. This CDR3 reads CASSLTADSYNEQFF. CDR3 DNA sequence: TGCGCCAGCAGCTTAACAGCGGACTCCTACAATGAGCAGTTCTTC.

V usage is TRBV6-1 and J usage is TRBJ2-3; the match to TRBD2 covers 7 bases. This CDR3 region has 14 residues. Germline CDR1 MNHNS, CDR2 SASEGT. V was clipped by 6 bases and J by 3 bases; unmatched bases: 6. The CDR3 spells CASRALGGTDTQYF. The CDR3 coding sequence is TGTGCCAGCAGGGCGTTGGGAGGGACAGATACGCAGTATTTT.

The V gene is TRBV10-3, the J gene TRBJ2-1; 10 bases agree with TRBD2. The CDR3 covers 14 residues. The junction had 11 bases not matched to a gene; V was cut back by 11 bases and J by 7 bases. The germline V gene has CDR1 ENHRY and CDR2 SYGVKD. CDR3 sequence (DNA): TGTGCCGGGGGAGCGGGAGGGATTGGGAATGAGCAGTTCTTC. Its protein is CAGGAGGIGNEQFF.

The chain recombines TRBV6-1 with TRBJ2-5; D is ambiguous. V lost 7 bases and J lost 3, with 18 bases in between. The CDR3 sequence is 15 residues long. The germline CDR1 and CDR2 sequences are MNHNS and SASEGT. The CDR3 DNA reads TGTGCCAGCATGTTTGTGCACAGCTCAAAAGAGACCCAGTACTTC. It translates to CASMFVHSSKETQYF.

The count of this clone is one. The V gene is TRBV6-4, the J gene TRBJ2-1, with D possibly being TRBD1 (6 bases). Trimming removed 6 bases at V and 12 bases at J, with 18 bases between. There are 13 residues in the CDR3. CDR1 and CDR2 from the germline V gene are MRHNA and SNTAGT. This chain's CDR3 is CASRRSQGIRQFF. The DNA of the CDR3 is TGTGCCAGCAGGCGAAGCCAGGGGATCAGGCAGTTCTTC.

The chain combines TRBV6-1 with TRBJ1-2; D not certain. CDR1 MNHNS and CDR2 SASEGT come from the germline V gene. Trimming took off 10 bases at V and 2 bases at J, with 14 bases between the two ends. The CDR3 has 13 amino acids. The CDR3 coding sequence is TGTGCCATCTTCATGTACCCCAACTATGGCTACACCTTC. Translated: CAIFMYPNYGYTF.

This chain uses TRBV5-4 with TRBJ1-2, with D perhaps matching TRBD1 (5 bases). V lost 5 bases and J 7 bases, leaving 18 bases between the germline ends. Germline CDR1 SGHNT, CDR2 YYREEE (reference sequence). The CDR3 has 14 residues. The CDR3 protein is CASREGRRGFGYTF. DNA of the CDR3: TGTGCCAGCAGAGAGGGGCGACGGGGTTTTGGCTACACCTTC.

This chain's CDR3 is CASRNHGAFF. The CDR3 coding sequence is TGTGCCAGCAGAAACCATGGGGCTTTCTTT. V gene TRBV28 combines with J gene TRBJ1-1; the D is unclear. The CDR3 has 10 residues. Germline CDR1 reads MDHEN; CDR2 reads SYDVKM. V was clipped by 6 bases and J by 11 bases, with 10 bases between them.

This sequence joins TRBV6-6 and TRBJ2-7, with 10 positions matching TRBD2. Germline-derived CDR1 and CDR2 are MNHNY and SVGAGI (reference sequence). The junction had 8 bases not matched to a gene; V was cut back by 7 bases and J by 5 bases. The CDR3 runs to 14 residues. In DNA, the CDR3 is TGTGCCAGCAATAAGCGGGAGGGCCTAAACGAGCAGTACTTC. This translates into CASNKREGLNEQYF.

The genes are TRBV11-2 and TRBJ2-5; D may be TRBD1 (6 bases). V was pared by 3 bases and J by 3 bases, with 14 bases between. The germline V gene has CDR1 SGHAT and CDR2 FQNNGV. The CDR3 length is 15 residues. This chain's CDR3 is CASSFGTGTKETQYF. CDR3 nucleotide sequence: TGTGCCAGCAGCTTTGGGACCGGGACAAAAGAGACCCAGTACTTC. The variable domain in full, completed from reference TRBV11-2 and TRBJ2-5, reads EAGVAQSPRYKIIEKRQSVAFWCNPISGHATLYWYQQILGQGPKLLIQFQNNGVVDDSQLPKDRFSAERLKGVDSTLKIQPAKLEDSAVYLCASSFGTGTKETQYFGPGTRLLVL.

This chain joins TRBV5-4 and TRBJ2-7; 11 bases align to TRBD1. Germline assignment: CDR1 SGHNT and CDR2 YYREEE (reference sequence). Losses at the gene ends were 8 bases for V and 8 bases for J; bases not matched to a gene: 9. The CDR3 sequence is 13 residues long. The CDR3 DNA follows: TGTGCCAGTCGACGGACAGGGGGCGGTAAGCAGTACTTC. As protein: CASRRTGGGKQYF.

The CDR3: CASSQVGTSNYNEQFF. The CDR3 region has the DNA TGCGCCAGCAGCCAAGTTGGGACTAGCAACTACAATGAGCAGTTCTTC. The chain uses TRBV4-1 and TRBJ2-1; 9 bases line up with TRBD2. Losses at the gene ends were 1 base for V and 3 bases for J; bases not matched to a gene: 4. CDR1 and CDR2 from the germline V gene are MGHRA and YSYEKL. The CDR3 spans 16 residues.

This chain joins TRBV27 and TRBJ2-7, with TRBD2 matching 7 bases. The CDR3 spans 12 residues. Unmatched junction bases numbered 3, after V lost 8 bases and J lost 2 bases. Looked up from germline, CDR1 is MNHEY and CDR2 is SMNVEV (reference sequence). Written as DNA, the CDR3 is TGTGCCAGCGGGGGGGGGACCTACGAGCAGTACTTC. It yields the protein CASGGGTYEQYF.

This clone turned up a few times. The chain joins TRBV7-2 to TRBJ2-1; 11 bases fit TRBD2. The CDR3 covers 16 residues. Germline loops: CDR1 SGHTA, CDR2 FQGNSA. Losses at the gene ends were 1 base for V and 6 bases for J; bases not matched to a gene: 5. CDR3 sequence reads: CASSLVALAGANEQFF. The CDR3 DNA sequence: TGTGCCAGCAGCTTAGTCGCACTAGCGGGAGCCAATGAGCAGTTCTTC. Full variable domain (missing parts from reference TRBV7-2 and TRBJ2-1): GAGVSQSPSNKVTEKGKDVELRCDPISGHTALYWYRQSLGQGLEFLIYFQGNSAPDKSGLPSDRFSAERTGGSVSTLTIQRTQQEDSAVYLCASSLVALAGANEQFFGPGTRLTVL.

The chain has TRBV6-1 and TRBJ1-1; D not certain. Trimming stripped 7 bases from V and 8 bases from J, with 20 bases between. This CDR3 is 14 amino acids long. Germline assignment: CDR1 MNHNS and CDR2 SASEGT. The CDR3 nucleotides are TGTGCCAGCACCGACCAAGGCAGATCGCTCGAAGCTTTCTTT. It codes for CASTDQGRSLEAFF.

For this clone: In the same sample, other DNA sequences code for this CDR3. The chain employs TRBV5-1 and TRBJ1-1; D may be TRBD1 (5 bases). The CDR3 sequence is 14 residues long. V lost 1 base and J lost 1, with 8 bases in between. Per germline, CDR1 SGHRS and CDR2 YFSETQ. Written as DNA, the CDR3 is TGCGCCAGCAGCTTGCAGGGACGGAACACTGAAGCTTTCTTT. As protein: CASSLQGRNTEAFF. Together with reference TRBV5-1 and TRBJ1-1, the CDR3 gives the full variable domain: KAGVTQTPRYLIKTRGQQVTLSCSPISGHRSVSWYQQTPGQGLQFLFEYFSETQRNKGNFPGRFSGRQFSNSRSEMNVSTLELGDSALYLCASSLQGRNTEAFFGQGTRLTVV.

As to this clone: Mismatch with germline at one junction end may stem from a read error. J is TRBJ2-1 and V is TRBV2; the D gene is possibly TRBD1 (5 bases). CDR1 and CDR2 (germline): SNHLY, FYNNEI. The CDR3 has 13 residues. The CDR3 sequence is CASSSRGGQGRLF. In nucleotides, the CDR3 is TGTGCCAGCAGCTCAAGGGGTGGGCAGGGTAGGCTCTTC.

The genes are TRBV7-9 and TRBJ2-2; 9 nucleotides agree with TRBD2. CDR1 SEHNR and CDR2 FQNEAQ come from the germline V gene (reference sequence). V shed 5 bases, J shed 5 bases, and the junction held 9 bases outside the gene matches. The length of the CDR3 is 16 residues. As DNA, the CDR3 is TGTGCCAGCAGCCTGCCTTACAGCGGGAGGACCGGGGAGCTGTTTTTT. It specifies CASSLPYSGRTGELFF.

The gene calls are TRBV19 and TRBJ1-1, with D possibly being TRBD1 (5 bases). Germline V lookup: CDR1 LNHDA, CDR2 SQIVND (reference sequence). This CDR3 has 16 residues. Trimming took 10 bases from V and 1 from J, leaving 22 bases between them. CDR3 bases: TGTGCCACCTGGGGGTATGGTGGGGGTGAGAACACTGAAGCTTTCTTT. It yields the protein CATWGYGGGENTEAFF.

This chain connects TRBV4-1 to TRBJ2-2; D uncertain. CDR1 is MGHRA, CDR2 YSYEKL, per germline. This CDR3 comprises 16 residues. V was shortened by 0 bases and J by 6 bases, with 14 bases between the two germline ends. The CDR3 reads CASSQEVVVRAGELFF. CDR3 sequence (DNA): TGCGCCAGCAGCCAAGAAGTTGTTGTTAGGGCCGGGGAGCTGTTTTTT.

This clone is a singleton in its sample. The chain uses TRBV7-2 and TRBJ2-1; 8 bases are a match to TRBD2. Germline V gene data show CDR1 as SGHTA and CDR2 as FQGNSA. V was clipped by 0 bases and J by 7 bases; unmatched bases: 5. The CDR3 runs 15 residues. In DNA, the CDR3 is TGTGCCAGCAGCTTAGCCAGCGGGAGTAGAAATGAGCAGTTCTTC. Encoded protein: CASSLASGSRNEQFF.

This clone was seen only once. This chain links TRBV27 with TRBJ2-5; 10 nucleotides line up with TRBD1. This CDR3 is 16 amino acids long. V lost 5 bases to trimming and J lost 3 bases; unmatched junction nucleotides: 9. Germline V CDR1 and CDR2: MNHEY, SMNVEV (reference sequence). The CDR3 DNA follows: TGTGCCAGCAGTGTGGGACAGGGGCGAGGGGAAGAGACCCAGTACTTC. This sequence encodes CASSVGQGRGEETQYF.

The chain uses TRBV29-1 and TRBJ2-1; D possibly corresponds to TRBD1 (6 bases). Germline V lookup: CDR1 SQVTM, CDR2 ANQGSEA. Trimming cost V 1 base and J 13 bases, with 20 bases left between them. The CDR3 totals 14 residues. The CDR3 region is CSVEVSDAGVVQFF. CDR3 DNA: TGCAGCGTTGAAGTCTCGGACGCAGGGGTAGTCCAGTTCTTC.

This clone has just one count. The rearrangement joins TRBV29-1 to TRBJ2-5; D unclear. The J call may be in error: the DNA end matches TRBJ2-7 better. The CDR3 contains 13 residues. Germline V lookup: CDR1 SQVTM, CDR2 ANQGSEA. CDR3 region: CSVEDRTGYEQYF. CDR3 sequence (DNA): TGCAGCGTTGAAGATCGGACCGGCTACGAGCAGTACTTC.